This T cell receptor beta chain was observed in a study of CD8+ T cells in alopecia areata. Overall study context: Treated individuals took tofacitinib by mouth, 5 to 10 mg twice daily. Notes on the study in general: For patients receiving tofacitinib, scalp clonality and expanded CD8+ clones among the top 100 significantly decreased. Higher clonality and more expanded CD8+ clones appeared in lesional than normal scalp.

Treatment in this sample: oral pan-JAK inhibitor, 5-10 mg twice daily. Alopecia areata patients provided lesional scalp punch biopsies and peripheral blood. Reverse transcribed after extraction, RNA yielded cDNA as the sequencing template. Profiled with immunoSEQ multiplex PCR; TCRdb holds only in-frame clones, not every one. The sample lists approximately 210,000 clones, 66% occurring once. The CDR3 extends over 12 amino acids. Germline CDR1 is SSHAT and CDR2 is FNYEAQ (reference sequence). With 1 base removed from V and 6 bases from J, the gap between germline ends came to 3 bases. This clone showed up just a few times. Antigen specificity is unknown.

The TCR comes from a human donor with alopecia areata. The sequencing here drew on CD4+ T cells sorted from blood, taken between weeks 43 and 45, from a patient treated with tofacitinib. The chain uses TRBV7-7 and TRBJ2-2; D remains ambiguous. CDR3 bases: TGTGCCAGCAGCTTAGGGTCCGGGGAGCTGTTTTTT. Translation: CASSLGSGELFF.